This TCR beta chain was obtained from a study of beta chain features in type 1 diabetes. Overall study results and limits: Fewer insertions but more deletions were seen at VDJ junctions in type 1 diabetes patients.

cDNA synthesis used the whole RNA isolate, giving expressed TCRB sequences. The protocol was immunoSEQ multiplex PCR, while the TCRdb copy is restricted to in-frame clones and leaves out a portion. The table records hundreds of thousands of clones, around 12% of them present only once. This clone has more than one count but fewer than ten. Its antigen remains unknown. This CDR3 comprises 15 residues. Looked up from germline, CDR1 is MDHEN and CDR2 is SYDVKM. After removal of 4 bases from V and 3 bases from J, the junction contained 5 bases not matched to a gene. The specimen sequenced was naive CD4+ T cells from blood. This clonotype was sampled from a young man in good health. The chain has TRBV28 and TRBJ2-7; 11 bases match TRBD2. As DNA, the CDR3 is TGTGCCAGCAGTTCCATAGCGGGAGGGGTCTACGAGCAGTACTTC. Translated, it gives CASSSIAGGVYEQYF.